The rows below give T cell receptor beta chains drawn from one sample of a study of cytomegalovirus exposure and HLA in healthy donors. Sequenced by immunoSEQ multiplex PCR; TCRdb stores in-frame clones only, minus some. The repertoire holds some 180,000 clones, with about 81% as singletons. Sequencing input: PBMCs. The receptor set was obtained from a woman under 40 in good health and CMV-seronegative. Both conserved end residues are part of each CDR3. Fields, in order: D gene, J gene, CDR3 length, clone size, V gene, CDR3 DNA, CDR3 protein. A D gene is named only where the DNA matches it firmly. Clone size, where shown, is once, few, many, or a class for clones that have expanded.

TRBD1	TRBJ2-1	15	-	TRBV5-4	TGTGCCAGCAGCTTGGAGGGACAGGGGTTATCCGAGCAGTTCTTC	CASSLEGQGLSEQFF
TRBD2	TRBJ2-3	15	-	TRBV6-5	TGTGCCAGCAGAGGACTAGCGGGGGGGCCATATACGCAGTATTTT	CASRGLAGGPYTQYF
TRBD1	TRBJ2-1	15	once	TRBV6-5	TGTGCCAGCAGTGTCGACAGGGTGGACCTAAATGAGCAGTTCTTC	CASSVDRVDLNEQFF
TRBD2	TRBJ2-5	14	-	TRBV7-3	TGTGCCAGCAGTCCCGGGACTAGTCTCGAGACCCAGTACTTC	CASSPGTSLETQYF
TRBD1	TRBJ1-2	15	-	TRBV9	TGTGCCAGCAGCGTAGGCGGACAGGGGATTAATGGCTACACCTTC	CASSVGGQGINGYTF
-	TRBJ1-3	17	-	TRBV27	TGTGCCAGCAGTTTAAGTGGGATCAGGGGCTCTGGAAACACCATATATTTT	CASSLSGIRGSGNTIYF
TRBD1	TRBJ1-1	15	-	TRBV28	TGTGCCAGCAGTAAACGGACAGGAGGAAGGACTGAAGCTTTCTTT	CASSKRTGGRTEAFF
-	TRBJ2-7	14	-	TRBV10-3	TGTGCCATCAGTGGTGTGTCAGGGGGGTACGAGCAGTACTTC	CAISGVSGGYEQYF
-	TRBJ2-1	15	-	TRBV18	TGTGCCAGCTCACCATTACAGGCAACCTACAATGAGCAGTTCTTC	CASSPLQATYNEQFF
-	TRBJ1-5	15	few	TRBV21-1	TGTGCCAGCAGCAGCCGGGACAGGGGCAATCAGCCCCAGCATTTT	CASSSRDRGNQPQHF
-	TRBJ1-1	13	-	TRBV18	TGTGCCACCCAGGAGGGTATGAACACTGAAGCTTTCTTT	CATQEGMNTEAFF
TRBD1	TRBJ1-6	15	-	TRBV30	TGTGCCTGGAGCATAAAACCGGGGACAGACTCACCCCTCCACTTT	CAWSIKPGTDSPLHF
TRBD2	TRBJ2-7	14	few	TRBV5-4	TGTGCCAGCAGTCCAGCGGGAGGGCCCTACGAGCAGTACTTC	CASSPAGGPYEQYF
-	TRBJ2-1	13	-	TRBV5-1	TGCGCCAGCAGCTTGGCCGAGTTCTATGAGCAGTTCTTC	CASSLAEFYEQFF
-	TRBJ2-3	15	-	TRBV18	TGTGCCAGCTCGCCCATGGCAGGGGCAATAGATACGCAGTATTTT	CASSPMAGAIDTQYF
TRBD1	TRBJ2-7	13	-	TRBV28	TGTGCCGCGACGGGACAGGGTTCCTACGAGCAGTACTTC	CAATGQGSYEQYF
TRBD1	TRBJ2-3	15	-	TRBV7-7	TGTGCCAGCAGCTCCGGACAGGGCCACACAGATACGCAGTATTTT	CASSSGQGHTDTQYF
TRBD2	TRBJ2-1	16	-	TRBV27	TGTGCCAGCAGGACGGGACTAGCGGGAGGATACAATGAGCAGTTCTTC	CASRTGLAGGYNEQFF
-	TRBJ1-6	15	-	TRBV18	TGTGCCAGCTCACCTCAGATCCCCTATAATTCACCCCTCCACTTT	CASSPQIPYNSPLHF
TRBD1	TRBJ1-2	16	-	TRBV5-4	TGTGCCAGCAGCGTGGAACCAAACGACAGGGGGGTTGGCTACACCTTC	CASSVEPNDRGVGYTF
-	TRBJ2-2	14	-	TRBV5-1	TGCGCCAGCAGCTTAAGGGGGAACACCGGGGAGCTGTTTTTT	CASSLRGNTGELFF
TRBD1	TRBJ1-1	15	-	TRBV18	TGTGCCAGCTCACCTCAGGGACAGATGAACACTGAAGCTTTCTTT	CASSPQGQMNTEAFF
TRBD1	TRBJ1-1	12	few	TRBV7-9	TGTGCCAGTGAGACAGGGGACACTGAAGCTTTCTTT	CASETGDTEAFF
-	TRBJ1-3	18	once	TRBV10-1	TGCGCCAGCAGTGAGTCAATGGGCGAGGGAGACTCTGGAAACACCATATATTTT	CASSESMGEGDSGNTIYF
-	TRBJ1-5	12	-	TRBV4-1	TGCGCCAGCAGCCACCACAATCAGCCCCAGCATTTT	CASSHHNQPQHF
-	TRBJ2-7	11	few	TRBV27	TGTGCCAGCAGTCAGGGTGACGAGCAGTACTTC	CASSQGDEQYF
-	TRBJ1-3	12	-	TRBV13	TGCGGAGGGGTCCCCTCTGGAAACACCATATATTTT	CGGVPSGNTIYF
TRBD1	TRBJ1-1	16	-	TRBV9	TGTGCCAGCAGCGGTTGGACAGGGGGTGTAGACACTGAAGCTTTCTTT	CASSGWTGGVDTEAFF
-	TRBJ1-1	16	-	TRBV19	TGTGCCAGTAGTATCCTGGCAGGGGCCGCGAACACTGAAGCTTTCTTT	CASSILAGAANTEAFF
TRBD2	TRBJ2-2	14	-	TRBV29-1	TGCAGCGTGGGTACGGGAGGGCATACCGGGGAGCTGTTTTTT	CSVGTGGHTGELFF
TRBD2	TRBJ2-3	17	few	TRBV5-1	TGCGCCAGCAGCTTGGCTGCGCGGGGGGGTTATACAGATACGCAGTATTTT	CASSLAARGGYTDTQYF
-	TRBJ2-1	13	-	TRBV19	TGTGCCAGTAGTATAACCAGATACAATGAGCAGTTCTTC	CASSITRYNEQFF
-	TRBJ1-1	15	-	TRBV10-3	TGTGCCATCAGTGAGTCAAGGGGATCGAACACTGAAGCTTTCTTT	CAISESRGSNTEAFF
-	TRBJ2-1	15	-	TRBV30	TGTGCCTGGGGGCGAGACACAGGGACCTACAATGAGCAGTTCTTC	CAWGRDTGTYNEQFF
TRBD2	TRBJ2-5	13	-	TRBV10-2	TGCGCCAGCCGGGGAGGGGCCTCGGAGACCCAGTACTTC	CASRGGASETQYF
TRBD1	TRBJ2-3	15	-	TRBV4-1	TGCGCCAGCAGCCAAGTGGGGCAGGGGGTAGATACGCAGTATTTT	CASSQVGQGVDTQYF
-	TRBJ1-1	13	-	TRBV18	TGTGCCACCTACACAGGGAGACCCACTGAAGCTTTCTTT	CATYTGRPTEAFF
-	TRBJ2-7	15	few	TRBV28	TGTGCCAGCAGTGGTTGGGACACCCTCTCCTACGAGCAGTACTTC	CASSGWDTLSYEQYF
TRBD2	TRBJ2-1	14	-	TRBV7-3	TGTGCCAGCAGCCGAGGAGCGGGGTACGATGAGCAGTTCTTC	CASSRGAGYDEQFF
TRBD1	TRBJ2-2	15	once	TRBV5-1	TGCGCCAGCAGCTTGGCTACAGGGGGCCCGAAGGAGCTGTTTTTT	CASSLATGGPKELFF
-	TRBJ2-1	12	many	TRBV5-1	TGCGCCAGCAACCGAGAGCGAACTGAGCAGTTCTTC	CASNRERTEQFF
-	TRBJ1-4	12	-	TRBV6-5	TGTGCCAGCAGTTACGAGGGTGAAAAACTGTTTTTT	CASSYEGEKLFF